Listed below are T cell receptor beta chains from one sample, sequenced in a study of beta chain features in type 1 diabetes. Generated by immunoSEQ multiplex PCR, the TCRdb table keeps only in-frame clones and is missing some. The repertoire has 300,000 to 450,000 clones, roughly 12% of them found once; the top ten carry about 0.018%. The sample consisted of naive CD4+ T cells from blood. The receptor source for this set is a man aged 18 to 29 in good health. Both conserved end residues are part of each CDR3. Fields, in order: D gene, clone size, J gene, V gene, CDR3 protein, CDR3 DNA. The D gene is left open where the match is weak. Some rows mark clone size as missing; the rest say once, few, many or name a class of expanded clone.

NA | few | TRBJ1-1 | TRBV28 | CASSKTTGEAFF | TGTGCCAGCAGTAAGACAACCGGTGAAGCTTTCTTT
TRBD1 | few | TRBJ2-7 | TRBV5-1 | CASSHGQGFSYEQYF | TGCGCCAGCAGCCACGGACAGGGGTTCTCCTACGAGCAGTACTTC
NA | NA | TRBJ2-7 | TRBV27 | CASSLRDFSYEQYF | TGTGCCAGCAGTCTAAGGGACTTCTCCTACGAGCAGTACTTC
NA | few | TRBJ1-5 | TRBV30 | CAWSVQQSGAQHF | TGTGCCTGGAGTGTACAGCAGTCCGGGGCCCAGCATTTT
NA | NA | TRBJ1-2 | TRBV19 | CASSMRGHGYTF | TGTGCCAGTAGTATGCGGGGGCATGGCTACACCTTC
TRBD2 | few | TRBJ2-3 | TRBV29-1 | CSVEVLAVGTDTQYF | TGCAGCGTTGAAGTGCTAGCGGTTGGCACAGATACGCAGTATTTT
TRBD1 | few | TRBJ1-2 | TRBV10-3 | CAHTGTGEGYGYTF | TGTGCCCATACCGGGACAGGGGAAGGCTATGGCTACACCTTC
NA | NA | TRBJ1-4 | TRBV7-9 | CATIPLGAFEKLFF | TGTGCCACCATCCCCTTGGGAGCGTTTGAAAAACTGTTTTTT
TRBD1 | NA | TRBJ1-2 | TRBV28 | CASITGVDYGYTF | TGTGCCAGCATTACAGGGGTCGACTATGGCTACACCTTC
TRBD1 | once | TRBJ1-5 | TRBV5-8 | CASSPGDSGSNQPQHF | TGTGCCAGCAGCCCGGGGGACAGCGGAAGCAATCAGCCCCAGCATTTT
NA | few | TRBJ2-7 | TRBV15 | CATSAGNRGQYF | TGTGCCACCAGCGCTGGGAATCGGGGGCAGTACTTC
TRBD2 | NA | TRBJ2-2 | TRBV29-1 | CSAVGLAENTGELFF | TGCAGCGCCGTAGGACTAGCGGAGAACACCGGGGAGCTGTTTTTT
NA | NA | TRBJ1-2 | TRBV2 | CASTQSRERDHTF | TGTGCCAGCACCCAATCCCGGGAGAGGGACCACACCTTC
TRBD1 | NA | TRBJ2-3 | TRBV29-1 | CSVRQQGAEDTQYF | TGCAGCGTGCGGCAGCAGGGGGCTGAGGATACGCAGTATTTT
NA | few | TRBJ2-7 | TRBV7-2 | CASSLVSLNSYYEQYF | TGTGCCAGCAGCTTAGTGTCTCTGAACTCTTACTACGAGCAGTACTTC
TRBD1 | NA | TRBJ2-1 | TRBV9 | CASSVVGTGAYNEQFF | TGTGCCAGCAGCGTAGTGGGGACAGGAGCGTACAATGAGCAGTTCTTC
NA | few | TRBJ1-1 | TRBV7-8 | CASTTVNTEAFF | TGTGCCAGCACGACTGTTAACACTGAAGCTTTCTTT
NA | few | TRBJ1-2 | TRBV6-1 | CASSEGARERYGYTF | TGTGCCAGCAGTGAGGGGGCCAGGGAGCGATATGGCTACACCTTC
NA | few | TRBJ2-5 | TRBV6-1 | CASSEWGGLETQYF | TGTGCCAGCAGTGAGTGGGGGGGCCTTGAGACCCAGTACTTC
NA | few | TRBJ2-3 | TRBV5-1 | CASSSRTSTDTQYF | TGCGCCAGCAGCAGCCGGACTAGCACAGATACGCAGTATTTT
NA | NA | TRBJ2-7 | TRBV6-5 | CASSLNSYEQYF | TGTGCCAGCAGTCTTAATTCCTACGAGCAGTACTTC
NA | NA | TRBJ1-3 | TRBV30 | CAWSVQRTGNTIYF | TGTGCCTGGAGTGTACAAAGAACTGGAAACACCATATATTTT
NA | few | TRBJ2-1 | TRBV30 | CAWTMYGAPRYNEQFF | TGTGCCTGGACCATGTACGGAGCGCCCAGATACAATGAGCAGTTCTTC
NA | NA | TRBJ1-2 | TRBV10-3 | CAISESRDVDPNYGYTF | TGTGCCATCAGTGAGTCGCGGGACGTAGATCCTAACTATGGCTACACCTTC
NA | few | TRBJ1-2 | TRBV18 | CASSVRTASDYGYTF | TGTGCCAGCTCAGTGAGGACAGCCAGTGACTATGGCTACACCTTC
TRBD2 | NA | TRBJ2-7 | TRBV28 | CASSRTSGSPSEYEQYF | TGTGCCAGCAGTCGGACTAGCGGGAGCCCGTCGGAATACGAGCAGTACTTC
TRBD2 | NA | TRBJ2-7 | TRBV30 | CAGLAGTYEQYF | TGTGCCGGACTAGCGGGCACCTACGAGCAGTACTTC
TRBD1 | NA | TRBJ1-1 | TRBV29-1 | CSSWTGGTEAFF | TGCAGCTCCTGGACAGGGGGAACTGAAGCTTTCTTT
TRBD1 | NA | TRBJ1-2 | TRBV30 | CAWGNRGSYGYTF | TGTGCCTGGGGAAACAGGGGTTCCTATGGCTACACCTTC
NA | many | TRBJ2-3 | TRBV29-1 | CSVGRDTQYF | TGCAGCGTGGGCAGGGATACGCAGTATTTT
TRBD1 | NA | TRBJ2-7 | TRBV6-6 | CASSYRGGLYEQYF | TGTGCCAGCAGTTACAGAGGGGGCCTATACGAGCAGTACTTC
TRBD1 | NA | TRBJ1-2 | TRBV5-4 | CASSLVRGQGAAYGYTF | TGTGCCAGCAGCTTGGTACGTGGGCAGGGGGCTGCCTATGGCTACACCTTC
NA | few | TRBJ1-5 | TRBV7-2 | CASSLATDQPQHF | TGTGCCAGCAGCTTAGCTACAGATCAGCCCCAGCATTTT
NA | NA | TRBJ2-3 | TRBV5-4 | CASQITDTQYF | TGTGCCAGCCAAATCACAGATACGCAGTATTTT
NA | few | TRBJ2-2 | TRBV4-3 | CASSQWGGANTGELFF | TGCGCCAGCAGCCAATGGGGAGGAGCGAACACCGGGGAGCTGTTTTTT
TRBD2 | few | TRBJ2-3 | TRBV5-1 | CASSMSGDTDTQYF | TGCGCCAGCAGCATGAGCGGGGACACAGATACGCAGTATTTT
TRBD1 | NA | TRBJ1-2 | TRBV5-1 | CASSGTGGDNYGYTF | TGCGCCAGCAGCGGAACAGGGGGTGATAACTATGGCTACACCTTC
NA | few | TRBJ2-7 | TRBV5-1 | CASSPPSTFYEQYF | TGCGCCAGCAGCCCCCCCTCGACATTCTACGAGCAGTACTTC
TRBD2 | NA | TRBJ2-2 | TRBV7-3 | CASSTFGGANTGELFF | TGTGCCAGCAGCACGTTCGGGGGGGCGAACACCGGGGAGCTGTTTTTT
NA | NA | TRBJ1-5 | TRBV25-1 | CASSDGTLGPQHF | TGTGCCAGCAGCGACGGGACATTGGGGCCCCAGCATTTT
NA | few | TRBJ2-7 | TRBV6-5 | CASTRQGTHEQYF | TGTGCCAGCACCCGGCAGGGGACCCACGAGCAGTACTTC
NA | NA | TRBJ2-5 | TRBV5-1 | CASSLGPAGDDQETQYF | TGCGCCAGCAGCCTTGGCCCCGCAGGGGATGACCAAGAGACCCAGTACTTC